This T cell receptor beta chain was profiled in a study of post-analysis software for immune sequencing data. TCR beta libraries were prepared from cDNA with unique molecular identifiers. From the PCR reads, TCRdb called clonotypes with MiXCR, one entry per CDR3 protein. Seen here are approximately 150,000 distinct CDR3 sequences, roughly 31% observed once, and the top ten hold approximately 1.5%. A note on this clonotype: Antigen specificity is unknown.

General study findings and limits: Controls had significantly higher normalized Chao1 diversity than multiple sclerosis patients. Analysis by F measure revealed that same-batch samples clustered strongly together.

The sample comprised blood. This receptor was taken from a girl under 18 with multiple sclerosis.

As DNA, the CDR3 is TGCGCCAGCAGCCAGCGGGGGAGTGGGGAACCATCGACTGAAGCTTTCTTT. This sequence encodes CASSQRGSGEPSTEAFF. The rearrangement links TRBV5-1 to TRBJ1-1, with D possibly matching TRBD1 (5 bases). Trimming removed 4 bases at V and 5 bases at J, with 24 bases between. The CDR3 spans 17 residues. In germline, CDR1 is SGHRS, CDR2 YFSETQ.